What follows are 29 T cell receptor beta chains derived from one specimen sequenced in a study of blood T cell repertoires in COVID-19 (TCRdb year 2020). The method behind the library was the immunoSEQ multiplex PCR assay. Sourced from immuneACCESS, this table was stored by TCRdb with only in-frame sequences that have V and J called. A share of the clones is absent; for the studies checked, an unresolved V gene accounts for under half, and the remainder has no known explanation. Within this sample are 90,000 to 110,000 clones, with roughly 79% of them counted one time only. Roughly 10% of the sample comes from the top ten. The material sequenced was peripheral blood. The receptors stem from a woman in her seventies with acute or convalescent COVID-19.

This chain uses TRBV19 with TRBJ2-1, with 11 bases that match TRBD2. V shed 5 bases and J 5 bases; nucleotides not matched to a gene: 14. This CDR3 comprises 18 residues. Germline V lookup: CDR1 LNHDA, CDR2 SQIVND (reference sequence). CDR3: CASSGGLAVLSGHNEQFF. CDR3 in DNA: TGTGCCAGTAGTGGGGGACTAGCGGTTCTAAGCGGGCACAATGAGCAGTTCTTC.

This chain joins TRBV6-4 and TRBJ2-2; D remains unclear. V was cut by 6 bases and J by 2 bases, with 4 bases left in between. CDR1 MRHNA and CDR2 SNTAGT come from the germline V gene. The CDR3 is 12 residues long. The CDR3 loop reads CASSPNTGELFF. Written as DNA, the CDR3 is TGTGCCAGCAGCCCTAACACCGGGGAGCTGTTTTTT.

The V call is TRBV4-2, the J call TRBJ2-3, with 8 positions matching TRBD2. The junction had 12 bases not matched to a gene; V was cut back by 8 bases and J by 5 bases. In germline, CDR1 is LGHNA, CDR2 YNFKEQ. The CDR3 has 15 residues. The CDR3 protein is CASRGGGGHLDTQYF. In nucleotides, the CDR3 is TGTGCCAGCCGGGGAGGCGGGGGGCACTTAGATACGCAGTATTTT.

J is TRBJ2-2 and V is TRBV9, with no clear D. CDR1 and CDR2 (germline): SGDLS, YYNGEE. V dropped 2 bases and J dropped 6 bases, with 11 bases sitting between them. The CDR3 sequence is 14 residues long. CDR3 coding DNA: TGTGCCAGCAGCGTTCCCCAAGCCGCCGGGGAGCTGTTTTTT. It specifies CASSVPQAAGELFF.

V gene TRBV28 combines with J gene TRBJ1-2; 8 bases map to TRBD1. This CDR3 spans 17 amino acids. Germline loops: CDR1 MDHEN, CDR2 SYDVKM. After removal of 6 bases from V and 3 bases from J, the junction contained 15 bases not matched to a gene. CDR3 bases: TGTGCCAGCAGGGCTTACAGGGGGAGGACGATAGACTATGGCTACACCTTC. Translated: CASRAYRGRTIDYGYTF.

The chain combines TRBV18 with TRBJ1-3; perhaps TRBD1 as D (5 bases). This CDR3 has 15 residues. Per the germline V gene, CDR1 is KGHSH and CDR2 is LQKENI. V gave up 8 bases and J gave up 0 bases, with 14 bases separating them. The CDR3 loop reads CASVSTGASGNTIYF. DNA for the CDR3: TGTGCCAGCGTTTCCACAGGAGCCTCTGGAAACACCATATATTTT.

This clone was counted once. V usage is TRBV5-1 and J usage is TRBJ2-5; TRBD1 might be the D (6 bases). V dropped 0 bases and J dropped 3 bases, with 21 bases sitting between them. The CDR3 totals 18 residues. The germline V gene encodes CDR1 SGHRS and CDR2 YFSETQ. DNA of the CDR3: TGCGCCAGCAGCTTGGGGGGGAATACCGGGACATTGGAAGAGACCCAGTACTTC. Its translation: CASSLGGNTGTLEETQYF.

V is TRBV5-4 and J is TRBJ2-7; TRBD2 matches 11 bases. With V trimmed by 0 bases and J by 1 base, 3 bases remained unmatched. The germline gives CDR1 SGHNT, CDR2 YYREEE (reference sequence). The CDR3 is made up of 16 amino acids. The CDR3 sequence: CASSLELAGVSYEQYF. CDR3 bases: TGTGCCAGCAGCTTGGAACTAGCGGGAGTGTCCTACGAGCAGTACTTC. Full variable domain (rest looked up from reference TRBV5-4 and TRBJ2-7): ETGVTQSPTHLIKTRGQQVTLRCSSQSGHNTVSWYQQALGQGPQFIFQYYREEENGRGNFPPRFSGLQFPNYSSELNVNALELDDSALYLCASSLELAGVSYEQYFGPGTRLTVT.

J is TRBJ1-4 and V is TRBV7-2; TRBD1 might be the D (5 bases). In germline, CDR1 is SGHTA, CDR2 FQGNSA. The CDR3 runs 13 residues. The ends were cut back, 1 base at V and 14 bases at J, with 14 bases in the middle. The CDR3 nucleotides are TGTGCCAGCAGCTTAGGGGGCACCTTAGGGCTGTTTTTT. Its protein product is CASSLGGTLGLFF. Drawing the rest from reference TRBV7-2 and TRBJ1-4, the complete variable domain is GAGVSQSPSNKVTEKGKDVELRCDPISGHTALYWYRQSLGQGLEFLIYFQGNSAPDKSGLPSDRFSAERTGGSVSTLTIQRTQQEDSAVYLCASSLGGTLGLFFGSGTQLSVL.

CDR3 sequence: CASSQVSVGYTF. The CDR3 nucleotides are TGTGCCAGCAGCCAAGTATCGGTTGGCTACACCTTC. The chain has TRBV3-1 (or the pseudogene TRBV3-2) and TRBJ1-2; no definite D call. Germline V CDR1 and CDR2: LGHDT, YNNKEL (reference sequence). The V end was cut by 1 base, the J end by 7 bases, with 7 bases between. CDR3 length equals 12 residues.

This clone is a singleton in its sample. This chain uses TRBV28 with TRBJ1-2; TRBD1 is a possible D gene (5 bases). Per the germline V gene, CDR1 is MDHEN and CDR2 is SYDVKM. V dropped 5 bases and J dropped 4 bases, with 8 bases sitting between them. The CDR3 runs to 12 residues. CDR3 nucleotide sequence: TGTGCCAGCAGTCCAGGGTTCTATGGCTACACCTTC. This encodes CASSPGFYGYTF.

The gene calls are TRBV6-2 or TRBV6-3 and TRBJ2-3; 8 nucleotides match TRBD2. The CDR3 extends over 15 amino acids. Per germline, CDR1 MNHEY and CDR2 SVGEGT. The V and J ends lost 1 base and 1 base, in that order; junction bases with no gene match: 1. The CDR3 spells CASSYWREGTDTQYF. As DNA, the CDR3 is TGTGCCAGCAGTTACTGGCGGGAGGGCACAGATACGCAGTATTTT.

The rearrangement joins TRBV21-1 to TRBJ2-7; TRBD2 is the table's D call, not checked against the DNA. TRBV21-1 is assigned pseudogene status. The CDR3 totals 16 residues. CDR3 amino acids: CASSKGEGRVIYEQYF. Here the CDR3 DNA reads TGTGCCAGCAGCAAAGGTGAGGGGAGGGTCATCTACGAGCAGTACTTC.

This chain joins TRBV7-2 and TRBJ2-1; 7 bases are a match to TRBD1. There are 15 residues in the CDR3. Per the germline V gene, CDR1 is SGHTA and CDR2 is FQGNSA. V trimming: 1 base; J trimming: 5 bases; junction bases outside the gene matches: 5. The CDR3 sequence: CASSLEGARNNEQFF. In DNA form, the CDR3 reads TGTGCCAGCAGCTTAGAGGGGGCGCGAAACAATGAGCAGTTCTTC.

The rearrangement links TRBV7-2 to TRBJ1-1; D is uncertain. Trimming pared 1 base from V and 0 bases from J, leaving 9 bases between. The CDR3 consists of 15 residues. Per the germline V gene, CDR1 is SGHTA and CDR2 is FQGNSA. CDR3 amino acids: CASSLGAGMNTEAFF. The CDR3 coding sequence is TGTGCCAGCAGCTTAGGGGCGGGTATGAACACTGAAGCTTTCTTT.

The chain recombines TRBV30 with TRBJ2-7; TRBD1 is a possible D gene (6 bases). CDR3 length: 13 amino acids. Per germline, CDR1 GTSNPN and CDR2 SVGIG (reference sequence). V shed 5 bases and J shed 6 bases, with 17 bases lying between them. CDR3: CAWGGQRVSEQYF. DNA for the CDR3: TGTGCCTGGGGCGGACAGCGAGTTAGCGAGCAGTACTTC.

V usage is TRBV3-1 (or the pseudogene TRBV3-2) and J usage is TRBJ1-5; D is perhaps TRBD1 (5 bases). V shed 0 bases and J shed 3 bases, with 12 bases lying between them. Germline-derived CDR1 and CDR2 are LGHDT and YNNKEL (reference sequence). This CDR3 is built from 16 residues. Here the CDR3 DNA reads TGTGCCAGCAGCCAAGATCTTGGGGCGGCCAATCAGCCCCAGCATTTT. It is translated as CASSQDLGAANQPQHF.

The chain has TRBV6-5 and TRBJ1-2; no definite D call. The CDR3 consists of 11 residues. V was cut by 6 bases and J by 4 bases, with 6 bases left in between. Germline V CDR1 and CDR2: MNHEY, SVGAGI. This chain's CDR3 is CASSLLYGYTF. The DNA of the CDR3 is TGTGCCAGCAGCCTCCTCTATGGCTACACCTTC.

The chain recombines TRBV27 with TRBJ2-1; D possibly corresponds to TRBD2 (7 bases). Trimming pared 4 bases from V and 3 bases from J, leaving 19 bases between. This CDR3 region has 17 residues. Germline values: CDR1 MNHEY, CDR2 SMNVEV (reference sequence). The CDR3 sequence is CASSSAEGGTGYNEQFF. The CDR3 DNA sequence: TGTGCCAGCAGTTCGGCCGAGGGGGGGACGGGCTACAATGAGCAGTTCTTC.

The V and J genes are TRBV11-2 and TRBJ1-5, with D possibly being TRBD1 (5 bases). The CDR3 spans 13 residues. The V and J ends lost 5 bases and 5 bases respectively, with 10 bases between them. Germline V gives CDR1 SGHAT, CDR2 FQNNGV. The chain's CDR3 is CASSPEGDQPQHF. The CDR3 DNA follows: TGTGCCAGCAGCCCAGAAGGGGATCAGCCCCAGCATTTT. Filled out from reference TRBV11-2 and TRBJ1-5, the complete variable domain reads EAGVAQSPRYKIIEKRQSVAFWCNPISGHATLYWYQQILGQGPKLLIQFQNNGVVDDSQLPKDRFSAERLKGVDSTLKIQPAKLEDSAVYLCASSPEGDQPQHFGDGTRLSIL.

The rearrangement uses TRBV5-1 and TRBJ2-1; the D is unclear. The CDR3 contains 14 residues. CDR1 and CDR2 from the germline V gene are SGHRS and YFSETQ. V was cut by 4 bases and J by 3 bases, with 11 bases left in between. This chain's CDR3 is CASSKNIDYNEQFF. CDR3 sequence (DNA): TGCGCCAGCAGCAAGAATATAGACTACAATGAGCAGTTCTTC.

CDR3 loop: CASGLDGNTEAFF. The CDR3 region has the DNA TGTGCCAGCGGACTCGACGGAAACACTGAAGCTTTCTTT. The chain carries TRBV6-5 and TRBJ1-1; D ambiguous. CDR1 is MNHEY and CDR2 is SVGAGI in the germline V gene. V was pared by 8 bases and J by 2 bases, with 12 bases between. This CDR3 comprises 13 residues.

The chain couples TRBV7-6 to TRBJ2-2; D unclear. CDR1 and CDR2 (germline): SGHVS, FNYEAQ. Trimming left V 1 base short and J 5 bases short, with 8 bases between. This CDR3 comprises 14 residues. The CDR3 loop reads CASSLGVLTGELFF. DNA for the CDR3: TGTGCCAGCAGCTTAGGAGTGTTAACCGGGGAGCTGTTTTTT.

The chain links TRBV10-1 to TRBJ2-3; 8 bases match TRBD2. Germline CDR1 reads WNHNN; CDR2 reads SYGVQD (reference sequence). Trimming at V came to 6 bases and at J to 0 bases, leaving 5 bases not matched to a gene. The CDR3 runs to 15 residues. CDR3 in DNA: TGCGCCAGCAGCCTCATAGCGGGGAGCACAGATACGCAGTATTTT. It encodes CASSLIAGSTDTQYF.

V gene TRBV19 combines with J gene TRBJ1-5, with TRBD1 as a possible D gene (6 bases). The CDR3 has 16 amino acids. Germline V gene lookup returns CDR1 LNHDA and CDR2 SQIVND (reference sequence). V lost 6 bases, J lost 2 bases, and 17 bases lay in between. The CDR3 sequence: CASRLTPGDGNQPQHF. Written as DNA, the CDR3 is TGTGCCAGTAGACTCACCCCAGGGGATGGCAATCAGCCCCAGCATTTT.

The chain uses TRBV3-1 (or the pseudogene TRBV3-2) and TRBJ1-2; 10 nucleotides line up with TRBD1. V shed 3 bases and J 8 bases; nucleotides not matched to a gene: 9. CDR1 LGHDT and CDR2 YNNKEL come from the germline V gene (reference sequence). CDR3 length: 15 amino acids. The DNA of the CDR3 is TGTGCCAGCAGCCATCGTCTGGGACAGGGGACGGGCTACACCTTC. This encodes CASSHRLGQGTGYTF.

The V call is TRBV4-1, the J call TRBJ2-7; 7 bases are a match to TRBD1. This CDR3 is 14 amino acids long. Losses at the gene ends were 1 base for V and 3 bases for J; bases not matched to a gene: 3. Germline V gene sequence: CDR1 MGHRA, CDR2 YSYEKL. CDR3 bases: TGCGCCAGCAGCCAAGGGGACAGTAGCTACGAGCAGTACTTC. This gives the protein CASSQGDSSYEQYF.

The gene calls are TRBV6-5 and TRBJ2-2; TRBD2 might be the D (6 bases). CDR1 is MNHEY, CDR2 SVGAGI, per germline. V was shortened by 2 bases and J by 0 bases, with 10 bases between the two germline ends. The CDR3 is made up of 16 amino acids. The CDR3 protein is CASSYRRGANTGELFF. CDR3 DNA sequence: TGTGCCAGCAGTTACAGGCGGGGAGCGAACACCGGGGAGCTGTTTTTT.

The genes are TRBV6-5 and TRBJ1-5, with TRBD1 as a possible D gene (6 bases). The CDR3 length is 13 residues. Germline V CDR1 and CDR2: MNHEY, SVGAGI. The V and J ends lost 9 bases and 2 bases respectively, with 11 bases between them. The CDR3, as DNA: TGTGCCAGTGCCCCAGGGGGCAATCAGCCCCAGCATTTT. Residues: CASAPGGNQPQHF.